The sequence of this TCR beta chain was determined in a study of cytomegalovirus exposure and HLA in healthy donors. It was with 60 Vbeta and 13 Jbeta primers that the PCR ran. This table comes from immunoSEQ multiplex PCR, and its TCRdb copy is limited to in-frame clones, with some not included. Its table records 150,000 to 200,000 clones. Turning to this clone: Its specificity is unknown.

General observations from the study: V- and J-gene trimming in TCR beta was tied to a missense DCLRE1C variant by an analysis performed later. In a later analysis, HLA-C alleles had the fewest associated TCRs, DRB1 alleles the most.

Germline lookup yields CDR1 MDHEN and CDR2 SYDVKM. The ends lost 6 bases at V and 3 bases at J; junction bases unmatched: 8. The CDR3 covers 15 residues. The material sequenced was PBMCs. This sequence joins TRBV28 and TRBJ1-5; 7 bases match TRBD1. The source is a man in his thirties or forties in good health and CMV-seronegative. The CDR3 DNA sequence: TGTGCCAGCAGCCTCTTGACAGGGTCCAATCAGCCCCAGCATTTT. Amino acids: CASSLLTGSNQPQHF.